The T cell receptor (beta chain) described here comes from a study of blood T cell repertoires in COVID-19. One Seattle source followed patients from active infection through their disease course. Germline CDR1 is MNHEY and CDR2 is SVGAGI. The CDR3 consists of 13 residues. V lost 9 bases and J 7 bases, leaving 18 bases between the germline ends. TCRdb's table, derived via immunoSEQ multiplex PCR, lists solely in-frame clones and lacks some. The table shows about 250,000 clones, with more than 75% occurring only once. The sequencing input was peripheral blood. The rearrangement joins TRBV6-5 to TRBJ1-2; no reliable D call. The TCR sequence derives from an elderly woman with COVID-19, enrolled during active disease. The CDR3 DNA sequence: TGTGCCAGTCTGGCCCCATTGGGGAGTGGCTACACCTTC. Its translation: CASLAPLGSGYTF.